This is a list of T cell receptor beta chains from one sample in a study of blood T cell repertoires in COVID-19. Assay used: immunoSEQ multiplex PCR; TCRdb lists only in-frame clones, some missing. The table lists 90,000 to 150,000 clones, 70% to 90% of them singletons. Material for sequencing was peripheral blood. The receptor set was obtained from a man between 65 and 80 years old who had recovered from COVID-19. CDR3s include the opening cysteine and the closing phenylalanine or tryptophan. A D gene is named only where the DNA matches it firmly. Where a row states a size, it is once, few, many or the class of an expanded clone; other rows omit it.

V gene: TRBV7-9
CDR3 length: 13
clone size: -
D gene: -
J gene: TRBJ2-3
CDR3 DNA: TGTGCCAGCAGCTTAGCATCGACAGATACGCAGTATTTT
CDR3 protein: CASSLASTDTQYF

V gene: TRBV3-1/TRBV3-2
CDR3 length: 13
clone size: -
D gene: -
J gene: TRBJ1-5
CDR3 DNA: TGTGCCAGCAGCCTTTCGGGCAATCAGCCCCAGCATTTT
CDR3 protein: CASSLSGNQPQHF

V gene: TRBV10-3
CDR3 length: 14
clone size: -
D gene: TRBD1
J gene: TRBJ1-6
CDR3 DNA: TGTGCCATCAAAGGACAGGGAAATAATTCACCCCTCCACTTT
CDR3 protein: CAIKGQGNNSPLHF

V gene: TRBV19
CDR3 length: 14
clone size: few
D gene: TRBD1
J gene: TRBJ1-3
CDR3 DNA: TGTGCCAGTAGTATAGGGGACAGGGGGAACACCATATATTTT
CDR3 protein: CASSIGDRGNTIYF

V gene: TRBV30
CDR3 length: 15
clone size: -
D gene: TRBD2
J gene: TRBJ2-3
CDR3 DNA: TGTGCCTGGGAATCCCGGACTAGCAGGGCATATACGCAGTATTTT
CDR3 protein: CAWESRTSRAYTQYF

V gene: TRBV21-1
CDR3 length: 15
clone size: -
D gene: -
J gene: TRBJ2-1
CDR3 DNA: TGTGCCAGCAGCCCGTCCAGGGGAAAAGACAATGAGCAGTTCTTC
CDR3 protein: CASSPSRGKDNEQFF

V gene: TRBV5-1
CDR3 length: 16
clone size: -
D gene: -
J gene: TRBJ2-5
CDR3 DNA: TGCGCCAGCAGCTTGGGGGGGGTACAGACCCAAGAGACCCAGTACTTC
CDR3 protein: CASSLGGVQTQETQYF

V gene: TRBV3-1/TRBV3-2
CDR3 length: 15
clone size: -
D gene: TRBD2
J gene: TRBJ2-5
CDR3 DNA: TGTGCCAGCTGCCCGACAGCGGGGGGGCACGAGACCCAGTACTTC
CDR3 protein: CASCPTAGGHETQYF

V gene: TRBV29-1
CDR3 length: 15
clone size: -
D gene: -
J gene: TRBJ1-2
CDR3 DNA: TGCAGCGTTGAACGGGGGTTAGCAGGATCCTATGGCTACACCTTC
CDR3 protein: CSVERGLAGSYGYTF

V gene: TRBV29-1
CDR3 length: 13
clone size: -
D gene: TRBD1
J gene: TRBJ2-1
CDR3 DNA: TGCAGCGGGGGACAGGGCGTCCACAATGAGCAGTTCTTC
CDR3 protein: CSGGQGVHNEQFF

V gene: TRBV9
CDR3 length: 16
clone size: once
D gene: TRBD2
J gene: TRBJ2-2
CDR3 DNA: TGTGCCAGCAGCGCCCAGGGACTAGCGGGCGCCGGGGAGCTGTTTTTT
CDR3 protein: CASSAQGLAGAGELFF

V gene: TRBV3-1/TRBV3-2
CDR3 length: 15
clone size: -
D gene: TRBD1
J gene: TRBJ2-3
CDR3 DNA: TGTGCCAGCAGCGCATACAGGGGGCCCACAGATACGCAGTATTTT
CDR3 protein: CASSAYRGPTDTQYF

V gene: TRBV5-1
CDR3 length: 15
clone size: -
D gene: -
J gene: TRBJ2-3
CDR3 DNA: TGCGCCAGCAGCTTGGAGGGGGGGCCGGGAGATACGCAGTATTTT
CDR3 protein: CASSLEGGPGDTQYF

V gene: TRBV4-2
CDR3 length: 16
clone size: once
D gene: TRBD2
J gene: TRBJ2-5
CDR3 DNA: TGTGCCAGCAGCCCGACTAGCGGGGGAAGCCAAGAGACCCAGTACTTC
CDR3 protein: CASSPTSGGSQETQYF

V gene: TRBV12-3/TRBV12-4
CDR3 length: 13
clone size: -
D gene: -
J gene: TRBJ1-5
CDR3 DNA: TGTGCCAGCAGTCAAGCTAGTGGTCAGCCCCAGCATTTT
CDR3 protein: CASSQASGQPQHF

V gene: TRBV27
CDR3 length: 15
clone size: -
D gene: -
J gene: TRBJ1-3
CDR3 DNA: TGTGCCAGCAGCAAACAGCTGGATCACGGAAACACCATATATTTT
CDR3 protein: CASSKQLDHGNTIYF

V gene: TRBV6-6
CDR3 length: 16
clone size: -
D gene: TRBD1
J gene: TRBJ1-4
CDR3 DNA: TGTGCCAGCAGTTATGTTCGGACAGGTCTGAATGAAAAACTGTTTTTT
CDR3 protein: CASSYVRTGLNEKLFF

V gene: TRBV7-8
CDR3 length: 17
clone size: -
D gene: TRBD1
J gene: TRBJ1-1
CDR3 DNA: TGTGCCAGCAGCCTTCGGGACAGGGGGCTAGGGAGGACTGAAGCTTTCTTT
CDR3 protein: CASSLRDRGLGRTEAFF

V gene: TRBV27
CDR3 length: 15
clone size: once
D gene: -
J gene: TRBJ1-5
CDR3 DNA: TGTGCCAGCAGTTCCCTGGACAGTCACAATCAGCCCCAGCATTTT
CDR3 protein: CASSSLDSHNQPQHF

V gene: TRBV5-1
CDR3 length: 14
clone size: once
D gene: -
J gene: TRBJ1-2
CDR3 DNA: TGCGCCAGCAGCTTCCGGCCAGCGGGGGATGGCTACACCTTC
CDR3 protein: CASSFRPAGDGYTF

V gene: TRBV18
CDR3 length: 18
clone size: once
D gene: TRBD2
J gene: TRBJ2-3
CDR3 DNA: TGTGCCAGCTCACCAAATATCGCGAGCGGGGCACGCACAGATACGCAGTATTTT
CDR3 protein: CASSPNIASGARTDTQYF

V gene: TRBV5-1
CDR3 length: 17
clone size: -
D gene: TRBD1
J gene: TRBJ1-2
CDR3 DNA: TGCGCCAGCAGCACCCAGGGGGACAGGGAGAGATTTGCTGGCTACACCTTC
CDR3 protein: CASSTQGDRERFAGYTF